The 27 T cell receptor beta chains given below trace back to one sample, sequenced in a study of blood T cell repertoires in COVID-19. Clones were read by immunoSEQ multiplex PCR, and TCRdb kept only the in-frame ones, dropping some. The data contain fewer than 350,000 clones, around four fifths of them seen just once; the ten biggest clones take up around 4.5%. Sequencing was carried out using peripheral blood. The receptors were sampled from a woman in her fifties or sixties with active or convalescent COVID-19.

V gene TRBV25-1 combines with J gene TRBJ2-3, with 13 bases identical to TRBD2. Germline loops: CDR1 MGHDK, CDR2 SYGVNS. Unmatched junction bases numbered 4, after V lost 7 bases and J lost 0 bases. The CDR3 length is 16 residues. DNA for the CDR3: TGTGCCAGCAAGGGACTAGCGGGAACTAGCACAGATACGCAGTATTTT. It codes for CASKGLAGTSTDTQYF.

The chain has TRBV28 and TRBJ1-2; 8 nucleotides align to TRBD1. The germline gives CDR1 MDHEN, CDR2 SYDVKM. This CDR3 contains 17 residues. After removal of 7 bases from V and 8 bases from J, the junction contained 21 bases not matched to a gene. The DNA for the CDR3 is TGTGCCAGCACCCTCAATGTGGGTTTGACAGGGGTTTTCGGCTACACCTTC. Translated, it gives CASTLNVGLTGVFGYTF.

This chain joins TRBV2 and TRBJ2-7; possibly TRBD1 for D (8 bases). The ends were cut back, 10 bases at V and 6 bases at J, with 16 bases in the middle. There are 12 residues in the CDR3. Germline values: CDR1 SNHLY, CDR2 FYNNEI. This CDR3 reads CATYRGGGEQYF. As DNA, the CDR3 is TGTGCCACCTACAGGGGGGGTGGCGAGCAGTACTTC. Drawing the rest from reference TRBV2 and TRBJ2-7, the complete variable domain is EPEVTQTPSHQVTQMGQEVILRCVPISNHLYFYWYRQILGQKVEFLVSFYNNEISEKSEIFDDQFSVERPDGSNFTLKIRSTKLEDSAMYFCATYRGGGEQYFGPGTRLTVT.

The V gene is TRBV4-2, the J gene TRBJ2-1; 12 bases agree with TRBD2. Germline V gene sequence: CDR1 LGHNA, CDR2 YNFKEQ. The CDR3 consists of 19 residues. V gave up 3 bases and J gave up 6 bases; unmatched junction bases: 15. The CDR3 sequence is CASSQGPPLAGGPSNEQFF. Here the CDR3 DNA reads TGTGCCAGCAGCCAGGGCCCTCCTCTAGCGGGAGGGCCCTCCAATGAGCAGTTCTTC.

The V call is TRBV7-6, the J call TRBJ1-3; no reliable D call. The CDR3 has 15 residues. Germline loops: CDR1 SGHVS, CDR2 FNYEAQ. Trimming removed 1 base from V and 0 bases from J, with 7 bases in between. The DNA of the CDR3 is TGTGCCAGCAGCTTAGGGGAGAGCTCTGGAAACACCATATATTTT. Its protein product is CASSLGESSGNTIYF.

V and J are TRBV25-1 and TRBJ2-1; 11 bases are a match to TRBD1. V trimming: 4 bases; J trimming: 14 bases; junction bases outside the gene matches: 13. CDR3 length: 15 residues. Per germline, CDR1 MGHDK and CDR2 SYGVNS. Here the CDR3 reads CASSAGQGALLREFF. In nucleotides, the CDR3 is TGTGCCAGCAGTGCCGGACAGGGGGCCCTTCTCCGGGAGTTCTTC.

This clone has a single count. The chain combines TRBV10-3 with TRBJ1-2; 9 bases fit TRBD1. V lost 5 bases to trimming and J lost 4 bases; unmatched junction nucleotides: 8. This CDR3 region has 15 residues. Germline lookup yields CDR1 ENHRY and CDR2 SYGVKD. Written as DNA, the CDR3 is TGTGCCATCAGTAGGGGACAGGGTGATGGCTATGGCTACACCTTC. It encodes CAISRGQGDGYGYTF.

The CDR3 region is CASSLRTGDEQYF. The CDR3 coding sequence is TGTGCCAGCAGTCTAAGGACAGGGGACGAGCAGTACTTC. The gene calls are TRBV12-3 or TRBV12-4 and TRBJ2-7; 9 nucleotides line up with TRBD1. Trimming at V came to 5 bases and at J to 5 bases, leaving 4 bases not matched to a gene. The CDR3 runs 13 residues.

The CDR3 reads CASSLARVAGKYEQYF. CDR3 DNA sequence: TGTGCCAGCAGCTTAGCAAGGGTAGCGGGAAAGTACGAGCAGTACTTC. The chain recombines TRBV7-8 with TRBJ2-7; 8 nucleotides align to TRBD2. V lost 0 bases, J lost 4 bases, and 8 bases stayed unmatched. Germline V gives CDR1 SGHVS, CDR2 FQNEAQ. This CDR3 comprises 16 residues.

The rearrangement joins TRBV10-3 to TRBJ2-7; 10 positions match TRBD2. Germline V lookup: CDR1 ENHRY, CDR2 SYGVKD. V was pared by 2 bases and J by 5 bases, with 9 bases of the junction left unmatched. CDR3 size: 16 residues. As DNA, the CDR3 is TGTGCCATCAGTGAGGCTAGCGGGAGACCCCCCAACGAGCAGTACTTC. It yields the protein CAISEASGRPPNEQYF.

The J gene is TRBJ1-1, the V gene TRBV2; 7 nucleotides align to TRBD1. This CDR3 is built from 13 residues. CDR1 and CDR2 (germline): SNHLY, FYNNEI. Germline trimming cut 8 bases from V and 1 base from J; bases unmatched to any gene: 4. CDR3 in amino acids: CASSRDRNTEAFF. The CDR3 DNA reads as TGTGCCAGCTCCCGGGACAGGAACACTGAAGCTTTCTTT.

This chain joins TRBV28 and TRBJ1-1; TRBD1 aligns across 9 bases. V shed 4 bases and J 11 bases; nucleotides not matched to a gene: 14. This CDR3 region has 15 residues. Germline CDR1 is MDHEN and CDR2 is SYDVKM. CDR3 bases: TGTGCCAGCAGTTCCCCCGGCGGGCAGGACAGGGGTGCTTTCTTT. It translates to CASSSPGGQDRGAFF. The whole variable domain, remainder taken from reference TRBV28 and TRBJ1-1, is DVKVTQSSRYLVKRTGEKVFLECVQDMDHENMFWYRQDPGLGLRLIYFSYDVKMKEKGDIPEGYSVSREKKERFSLILESASTNQTSMYLCASSSPGGQDRGAFFGQGTRLTVV.

The chain carries TRBV19 and TRBJ1-5, with D possibly TRBD1 on 5 matching bases. CDR1 and CDR2 (germline): LNHDA, SQIVND (reference sequence). Trimming removed 3 bases from V and 6 bases from J, with 18 bases in between. The CDR3 runs to 16 residues. This CDR3 reads CASSIEAGRDSQPQHF. The CDR3 DNA follows: TGTGCCAGTAGTATTGAGGCAGGGAGGGATTCTCAGCCCCAGCATTTT.

In DNA form, the CDR3 reads TGTGCCAGCAGCCCCCCAGGCTACGAGCAGTACTTC. As protein: CASSPPGYEQYF. The chain recombines TRBV3-1 (or the pseudogene TRBV3-2) with TRBJ2-7; D is unresolved. The CDR3 is 12 residues long. CDR1 and CDR2 from the germline V gene are LGHDT and YNNKEL (reference sequence). Between the trimmed V and J ends, which lost 4 bases and 3 bases, there was a span of 7 bases.

In DNA form, the CDR3 reads TGCGCCAGCAGCCAAATCGCCGGGACTTCCTCTAGCACAGATACGCAGTATTTT. Residues: CASSQIAGTSSSTDTQYF. The chain joins TRBV4-1 to TRBJ2-3, with D perhaps TRBD2 (6 bases). CDR3 length: 18 residues. V was clipped by 2 bases and J by 0 bases, with 18 bases between them. Germline V gives CDR1 MGHRA, CDR2 YSYEKL.

The J gene is TRBJ1-4, the V gene TRBV5-1, with 7 bases aligning to TRBD1. Trimming at V came to 4 bases and at J to 0 bases, leaving 6 bases not matched to a gene. The CDR3 totals 16 residues. Germline CDR1 is SGHRS and CDR2 is YFSETQ. CDR3 residues: CASSPGTVATNEKLFF. For the CDR3, the DNA is TGCGCCAGCAGCCCCGGGACAGTAGCAACTAATGAAAAACTGTTTTTT.

CDR3 sequence: CASSPTRGTGELFF. The CDR3 DNA reads TGTGCCAGCAGCCCGACCCGGGGCACCGGGGAGCTGTTTTTT. The genes are TRBV5-4 and TRBJ2-2; D is possibly TRBD2 (5 bases). Germline lookup yields CDR1 SGHNT and CDR2 YYREEE (reference sequence). The ends were cut back, 4 bases at V and 4 bases at J, with 11 bases in the middle. This CDR3 has 14 residues.

The rearrangement uses TRBV6-2 or TRBV6-3 and TRBJ2-6; 9 nucleotides match TRBD1. The CDR3 runs to 18 residues. V was pared by 2 bases and J by 1 base, with 6 bases of the junction left unmatched. The germline gives CDR1 MNHEY, CDR2 SVGEGT. The CDR3 nucleotides read TGTGCCAGCAGTTACGAGTTGGGACAGGGATCTGGGGCCAACGTCCTGACTTTC. Residues: CASSYELGQGSGANVLTF.

This sequence joins TRBV28 and TRBJ1-2; 7 nucleotides agree with TRBD1. This CDR3 is 12 amino acids long. Germline CDR1 is MDHEN and CDR2 is SYDVKM. The J segment lost 8 bases and the V segment lost 7 bases, leaving 7 bases of the junction unmatched. CDR3 DNA sequence: TGTGCCAGCACCTCCGGGACAGAAGGCTACACCTTC. Translation gives CASTSGTEGYTF.

The chain uses TRBV18 and TRBJ2-7, with 8 bases fitting TRBD2. This CDR3 spans 15 amino acids. CDR1 is KGHSH, CDR2 LQKENI, per germline. The V and J ends lost 1 base and 5 bases, in that order; junction bases with no gene match: 7. As DNA, the CDR3 is TGTGCCAGCTCACCACGGAGCGGGGGCCAGAACGAGCAGTACTTC. Residues: CASSPRSGGQNEQYF.

The chain combines TRBV19 with TRBJ2-7; 8 bases match TRBD2. V was pared by 3 bases and J by 7 bases, with 11 bases of the junction left unmatched. This CDR3 is built from 15 residues. Germline values: CDR1 LNHDA, CDR2 SQIVND (reference sequence). The CDR3: CASSIGGDLVLEQYF. The CDR3 DNA sequence: TGTGCCAGTAGTATCGGGGGGGACTTGGTCCTGGAGCAGTACTTC.

This clone has just one count. The J gene is TRBJ1-1, the V gene TRBV28, with D maybe TRBD1 (6 bases). The CDR3 is 15 residues long. With 6 bases removed from V and 6 bases from J, the gap between germline ends came to 20 bases. Per the germline V gene, CDR1 is MDHEN and CDR2 is SYDVKM. The CDR3, as DNA: TGTGCCAGCAGCGTCAGGGGCGTCGCTTTCGCTGAAGCTTTCTTT. It specifies CASSVRGVAFAEAFF.

The chain links TRBV30 to TRBJ2-1, with a weak D call TRBD2 (5 bases). Per the germline V gene, CDR1 is GTSNPN and CDR2 is SVGIG (reference sequence). V was cut by 2 bases and J by 7 bases, with 9 bases left in between. The CDR3 covers 12 residues. In DNA, the CDR3 is TGTGCCTGGAGTCAAACGGGGAATGAGCAGTTCTTC. Translating gives CAWSQTGNEQFF.

The gene calls are TRBV19 and TRBJ2-2, with a weak D call TRBD2 (6 bases). Germline V gene lookup returns CDR1 LNHDA and CDR2 SQIVND (reference sequence). The CDR3 is made up of 16 amino acids. V was pared by 5 bases and J by 6 bases, with 19 bases between. The CDR3 here is CASSPHGTFPPGELFF. The CDR3 DNA reads as TGTGCCAGTAGTCCTCACGGGACTTTCCCTCCCGGGGAGCTGTTTTTT.

CDR3 in amino acids: CASSASGGTQYF. In nucleotides, the CDR3 is TGTGCCAGTAGTGCCTCCGGTGGGACCCAGTACTTC. The V gene is TRBV19, the J gene TRBJ2-5; D unresolved. The CDR3 is made up of 12 amino acids. The germline V gene encodes CDR1 LNHDA and CDR2 SQIVND (reference sequence). V was shortened by 5 bases and J by 7 bases, with 11 bases between the two germline ends.

This chain links TRBV6-5 with TRBJ1-2; 7 positions agree with TRBD1. Germline V CDR1 and CDR2: MNHEY, SVGAGI. The length of the CDR3 is 15 residues. Trimming took 6 bases from V and 4 from J; bases not matched to a gene: 11. This chain's CDR3 is CASSQRRQGAYGYTF. The CDR3 nucleotides read TGTGCCAGCAGCCAGAGAAGACAGGGAGCCTATGGCTACACCTTC.

The chain is built from TRBV7-8 and TRBJ1-3; no firm D call. V lost 0 bases and J 5 bases, leaving 17 bases between the germline ends. The germline V gene encodes CDR1 SGHVS and CDR2 FQNEAQ. This CDR3 has 17 residues. The chain's CDR3 is CASSLAATKSLRNTIYF. The DNA of the CDR3 is TGTGCCAGCAGCTTAGCAGCTACCAAGTCCCTAAGAAACACCATATATTTT. Full variable domain (missing parts from reference TRBV7-8 and TRBJ1-3): GAGVSQSPRYKVAKRGQDVALRCDPISGHVSLFWYQQALGQGPEFLTYFQNEAQLDKSGLPSDRFFAERPEGSVSTLKIQRTQQEDSAVYLCASSLAATKSLRNTIYFGEGSWLTVV.